A selection of T cell receptor beta chains follows, all from one sample in a study of Tregs in tolerant kidney transplant recipients. Only in-frame clones appear in the TCRdb table, and some are missing; sequencing was by immunoSEQ multiplex PCR. This sample has under 100,000 clones, with roughly 92% found just once. Specimen: CD8+ T cells from blood. The receptor source for this set is a human donor in good health. CDR3s include the opening cysteine and the closing phenylalanine or tryptophan. D genes are given only for firm matches. Part of the rows lack a size; the others show once, few, many or a class for expanded clones.

V	J	D	size	DNA	CDR3
TRBV11-1	TRBJ1-2	TRBD1	NA	TGTGCCAGCAGCCCTAGTGGGACAGGCGAGTTTGACTACACCTTC	CASSPSGTGEFDYTF
TRBV11-3	TRBJ1-2	NA	NA	TGTGCCAGCAGCTTAGAGGCTCAGGCCAACTATGGCTACACCTTC	CASSLEAQANYGYTF
TRBV7-2	TRBJ1-3	NA	NA	TGTGCCAGCAGCTCCGCCCGGACCCTACTCTCTGGAAACACCATATATTTT	CASSSARTLLSGNTIYF
TRBV13	TRBJ2-2	NA	NA	TGTGCCAGCAGCCTTCTTCTCGACGGCACCGGGGAGCTGTTTTTT	CASSLLLDGTGELFF
TRBV7-9	TRBJ1-2	NA	NA	TGTGCCAGCAGCTTAAATCATCCTATTAACTATGGCTACACCTTC	CASSLNHPINYGYTF
TRBV10-3	TRBJ1-5	TRBD1	NA	TGTGCCATCAGGGACAGGGAAAATCAGCCCCAGCATTTT	CAIRDRENQPQHF
TRBV4-1	TRBJ1-3	NA	once	TGCGCCAGCAGCCCCTCCGGTATCGTAGGTGGAAACACCATATATTTT	CASSPSGIVGGNTIYF
TRBV7-8	TRBJ2-1	TRBD2	NA	TGTGCCAGCAGCACAACCGGGGGGGTAGCATATGAGCAGTTCTTC	CASSTTGGVAYEQFF
TRBV6-5	TRBJ1-5	NA	NA	TGTGCCAGCAGTTACCTCAGGGATAGCAATCAGCCCCAGCATTTT	CASSYLRDSNQPQHF
TRBV7-9	TRBJ1-2	NA	NA	TGTGCCAGCAGCTTAGACAATTTCGCCACCCCCCCGACTAACTATGGCTACACCTTC	CASSLDNFATPPTNYGYTF
TRBV5-5	TRBJ1-1	NA	once	TGTGCCAGCAGCTTTTGGGGGCTCAACACTGAAGCTTTCTTT	CASSFWGLNTEAFF
TRBV13	TRBJ2-7	NA	NA	TGTGCCAGCAGCTTAGACGAGAGCTCCTACGAGCAGTACTTC	CASSLDESSYEQYF
TRBV6-5	TRBJ2-2	TRBD2	NA	TGTGCCAGCAGTTCGGGACTAGTCGCCGGGGAGCTGTTTTTT	CASSSGLVAGELFF
TRBV7-9	TRBJ1-5	NA	NA	TGTGCCAGCAGCTTAGGGCAGGGTAATCAGCCCCAGCATTTT	CASSLGQGNQPQHF
TRBV7-9	TRBJ2-7	TRBD2	NA	TGTGCCAGCAGCGCCAGCGGGACTAGCGCCTACGAGCAGTACTTC	CASSASGTSAYEQYF
TRBV27	TRBJ1-1	TRBD1	NA	TGTGCCAGCACAGGGGGGACTGAAGCTTTCTTT	CASTGGTEAFF
TRBV7-9	TRBJ2-7	NA	NA	TGTGCCAGCAGCTCCACCCCCAGGGCAAGGTACGAGCAGTACTTC	CASSSTPRARYEQYF
TRBV5-1	TRBJ2-2	NA	few	TGCGCCAGCACCCCGTTAGGGGCAGGGCGGTCCACCGGGGAGCTGTTTTTT	CASTPLGAGRSTGELFF
TRBV29-1	TRBJ1-2	TRBD1	NA	TGCAGCGTTGCACCTACAGGGGCGCTGGGCTACACCTTC	CSVAPTGALGYTF